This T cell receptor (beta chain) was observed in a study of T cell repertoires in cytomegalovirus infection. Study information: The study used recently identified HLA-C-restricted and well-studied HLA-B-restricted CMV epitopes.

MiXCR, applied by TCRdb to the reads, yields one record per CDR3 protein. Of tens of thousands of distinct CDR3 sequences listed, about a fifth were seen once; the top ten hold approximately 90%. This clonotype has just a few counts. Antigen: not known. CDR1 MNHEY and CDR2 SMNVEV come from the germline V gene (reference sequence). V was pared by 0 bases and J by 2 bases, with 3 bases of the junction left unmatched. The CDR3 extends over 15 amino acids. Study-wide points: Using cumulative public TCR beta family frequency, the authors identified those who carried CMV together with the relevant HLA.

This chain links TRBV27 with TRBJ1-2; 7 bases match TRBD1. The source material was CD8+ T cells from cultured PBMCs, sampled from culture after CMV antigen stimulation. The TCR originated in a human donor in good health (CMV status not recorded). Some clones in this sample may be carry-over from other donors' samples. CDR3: CASSLSGTANYGYTF. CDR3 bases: TGTGCCAGCAGTTTATCCGGGACAGCGAACTATGGCTACACCTTC.